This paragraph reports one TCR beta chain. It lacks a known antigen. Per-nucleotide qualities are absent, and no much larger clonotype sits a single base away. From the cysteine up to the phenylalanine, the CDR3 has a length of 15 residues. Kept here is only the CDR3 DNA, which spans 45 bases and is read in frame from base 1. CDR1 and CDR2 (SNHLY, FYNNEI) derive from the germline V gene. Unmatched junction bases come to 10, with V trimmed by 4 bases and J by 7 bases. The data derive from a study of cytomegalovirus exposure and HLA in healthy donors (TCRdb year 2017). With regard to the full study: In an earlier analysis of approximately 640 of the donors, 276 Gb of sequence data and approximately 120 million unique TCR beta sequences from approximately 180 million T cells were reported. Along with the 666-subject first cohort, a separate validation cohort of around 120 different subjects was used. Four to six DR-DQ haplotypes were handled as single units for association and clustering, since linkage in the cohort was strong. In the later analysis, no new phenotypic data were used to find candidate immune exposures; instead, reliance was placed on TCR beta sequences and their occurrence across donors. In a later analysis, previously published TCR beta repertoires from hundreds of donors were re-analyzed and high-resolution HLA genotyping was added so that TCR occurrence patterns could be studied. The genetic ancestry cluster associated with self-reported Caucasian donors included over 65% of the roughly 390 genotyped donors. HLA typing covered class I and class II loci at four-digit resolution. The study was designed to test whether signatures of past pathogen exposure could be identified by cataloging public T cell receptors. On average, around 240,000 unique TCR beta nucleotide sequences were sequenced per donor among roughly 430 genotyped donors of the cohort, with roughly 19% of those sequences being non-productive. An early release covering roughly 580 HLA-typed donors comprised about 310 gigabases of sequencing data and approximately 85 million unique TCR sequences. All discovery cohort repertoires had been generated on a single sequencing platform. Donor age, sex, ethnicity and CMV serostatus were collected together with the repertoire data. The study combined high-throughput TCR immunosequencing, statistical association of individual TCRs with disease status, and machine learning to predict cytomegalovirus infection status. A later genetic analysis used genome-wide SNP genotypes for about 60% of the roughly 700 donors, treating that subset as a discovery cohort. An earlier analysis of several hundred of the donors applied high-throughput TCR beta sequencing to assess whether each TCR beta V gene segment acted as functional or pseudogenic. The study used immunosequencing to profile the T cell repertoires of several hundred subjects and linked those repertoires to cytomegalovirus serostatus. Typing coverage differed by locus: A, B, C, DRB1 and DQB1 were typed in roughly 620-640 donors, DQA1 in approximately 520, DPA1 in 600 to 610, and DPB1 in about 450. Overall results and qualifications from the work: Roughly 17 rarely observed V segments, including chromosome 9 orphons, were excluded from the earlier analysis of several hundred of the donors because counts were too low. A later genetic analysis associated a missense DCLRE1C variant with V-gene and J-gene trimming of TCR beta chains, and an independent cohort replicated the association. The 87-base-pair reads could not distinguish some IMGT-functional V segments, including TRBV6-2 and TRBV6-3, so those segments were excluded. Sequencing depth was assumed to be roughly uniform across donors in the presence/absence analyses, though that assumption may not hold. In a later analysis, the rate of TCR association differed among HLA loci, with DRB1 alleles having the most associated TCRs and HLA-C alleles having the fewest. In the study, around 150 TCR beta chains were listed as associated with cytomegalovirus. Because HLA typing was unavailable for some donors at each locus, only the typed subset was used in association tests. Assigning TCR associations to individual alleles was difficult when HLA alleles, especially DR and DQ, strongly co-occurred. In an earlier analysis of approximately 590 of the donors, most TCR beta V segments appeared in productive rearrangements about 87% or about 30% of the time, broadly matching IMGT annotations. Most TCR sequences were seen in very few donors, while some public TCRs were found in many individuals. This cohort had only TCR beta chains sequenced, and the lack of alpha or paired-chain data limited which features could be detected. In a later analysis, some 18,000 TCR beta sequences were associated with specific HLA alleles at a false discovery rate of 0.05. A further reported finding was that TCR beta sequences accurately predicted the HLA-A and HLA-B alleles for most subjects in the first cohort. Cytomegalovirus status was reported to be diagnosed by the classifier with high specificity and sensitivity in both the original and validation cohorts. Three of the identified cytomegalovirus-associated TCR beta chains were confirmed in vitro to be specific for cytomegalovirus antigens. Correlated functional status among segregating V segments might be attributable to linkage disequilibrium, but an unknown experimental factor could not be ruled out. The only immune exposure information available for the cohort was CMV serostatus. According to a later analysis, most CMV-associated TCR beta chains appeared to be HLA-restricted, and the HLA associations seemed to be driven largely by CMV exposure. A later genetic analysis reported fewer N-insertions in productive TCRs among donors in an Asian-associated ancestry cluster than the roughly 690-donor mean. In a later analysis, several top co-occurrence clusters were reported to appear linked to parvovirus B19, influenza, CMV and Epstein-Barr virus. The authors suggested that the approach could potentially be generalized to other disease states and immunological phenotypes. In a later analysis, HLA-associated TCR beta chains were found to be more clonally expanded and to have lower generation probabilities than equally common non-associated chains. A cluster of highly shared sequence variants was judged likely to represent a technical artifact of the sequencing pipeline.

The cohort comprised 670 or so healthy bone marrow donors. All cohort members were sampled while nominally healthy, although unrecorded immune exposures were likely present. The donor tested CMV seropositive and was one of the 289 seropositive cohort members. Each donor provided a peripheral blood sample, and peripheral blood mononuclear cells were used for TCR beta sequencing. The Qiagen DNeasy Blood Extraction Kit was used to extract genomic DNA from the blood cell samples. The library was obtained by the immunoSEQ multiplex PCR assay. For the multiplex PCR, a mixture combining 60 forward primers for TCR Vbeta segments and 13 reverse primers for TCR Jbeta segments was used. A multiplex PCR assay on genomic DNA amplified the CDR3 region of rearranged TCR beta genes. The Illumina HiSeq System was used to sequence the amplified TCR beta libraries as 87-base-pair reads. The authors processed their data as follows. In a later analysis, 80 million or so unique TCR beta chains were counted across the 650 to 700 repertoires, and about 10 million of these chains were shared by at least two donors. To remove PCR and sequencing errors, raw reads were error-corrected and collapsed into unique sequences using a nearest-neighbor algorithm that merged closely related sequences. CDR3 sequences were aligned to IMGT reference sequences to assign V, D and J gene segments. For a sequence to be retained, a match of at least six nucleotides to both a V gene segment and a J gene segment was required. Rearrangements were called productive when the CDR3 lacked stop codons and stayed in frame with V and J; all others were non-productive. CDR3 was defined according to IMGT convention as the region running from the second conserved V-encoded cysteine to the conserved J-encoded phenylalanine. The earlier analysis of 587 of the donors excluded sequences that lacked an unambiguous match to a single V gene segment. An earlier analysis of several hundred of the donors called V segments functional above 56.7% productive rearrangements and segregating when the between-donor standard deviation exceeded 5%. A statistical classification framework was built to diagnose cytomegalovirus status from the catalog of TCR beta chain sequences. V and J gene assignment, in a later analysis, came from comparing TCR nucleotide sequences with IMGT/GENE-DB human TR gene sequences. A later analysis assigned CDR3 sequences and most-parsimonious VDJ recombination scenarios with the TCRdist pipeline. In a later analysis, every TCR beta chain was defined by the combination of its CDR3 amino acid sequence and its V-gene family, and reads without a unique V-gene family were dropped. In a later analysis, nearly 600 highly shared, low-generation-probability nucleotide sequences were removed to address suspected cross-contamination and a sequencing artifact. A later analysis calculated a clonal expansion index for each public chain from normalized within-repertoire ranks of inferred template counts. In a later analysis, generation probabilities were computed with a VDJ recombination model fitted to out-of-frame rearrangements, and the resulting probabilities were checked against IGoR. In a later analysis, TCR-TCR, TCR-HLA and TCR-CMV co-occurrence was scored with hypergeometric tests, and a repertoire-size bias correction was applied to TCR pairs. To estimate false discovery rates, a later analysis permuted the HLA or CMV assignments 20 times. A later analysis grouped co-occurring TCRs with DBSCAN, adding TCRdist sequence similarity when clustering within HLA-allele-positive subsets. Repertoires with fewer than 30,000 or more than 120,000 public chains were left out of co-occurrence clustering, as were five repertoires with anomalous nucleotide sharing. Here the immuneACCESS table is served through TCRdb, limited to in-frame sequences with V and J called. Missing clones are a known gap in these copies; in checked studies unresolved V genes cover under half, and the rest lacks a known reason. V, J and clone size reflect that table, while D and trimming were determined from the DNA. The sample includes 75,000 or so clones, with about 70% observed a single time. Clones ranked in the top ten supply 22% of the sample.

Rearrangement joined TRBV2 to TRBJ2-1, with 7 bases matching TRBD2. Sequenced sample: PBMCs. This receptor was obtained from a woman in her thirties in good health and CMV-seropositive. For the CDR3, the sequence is CASSGSGSPFNEQFF. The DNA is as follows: TGTGCCAGCAGTGGTAGCGGGTCCCCCTTTAATGAGCAGTTCTTC.